The 25 T cell receptor beta chains below were found in one sample sequenced in a study of CD8 T cells in ankylosing spondylitis (dated by TCRdb to about 2017). The library came from 5' RACE. The listed sequencing device is Illumina HiSeq 2500. TCRdb trimmed public reads at Q25 via fastp, called clones via MiXCR and kept in-frame beta chains. Entries that share a CDR3 protein sequence are merged under the most common genes and DNA. Here the sample has approximately 9,000 distinct CDR3 sequences; around 4% occur a single time. The leading ten clones occupy about 10% of the sample. Sequencing was carried out using blood, either unsorted or a sorted T cell fraction (not recorded which). These receptors all come from a female donor with ankylosing spondylitis or in good health (not recorded which).

In this sample, this clonotype turned up many times. The chain couples TRBV9 to TRBJ1-1; D gene ambiguous. Germline CDR1 SGDLS, CDR2 YYNGEE. The CDR3 consists of 13 residues. V lost 0 bases, J lost 1 base, and 4 bases lay in between. CDR3 DNA sequence: TGTGCCAGCAGCGTAGCCACGAACACTGAAGCTTTCTTT. It is translated as CASSVATNTEAFF.

This clonotype showed up many times. The chain joins TRBV9 to TRBJ2-3; D unclear. CDR1 is SGDLS, CDR2 YYNGEE, per germline. The CDR3 extends over 16 amino acids. The ends were cut back, 3 bases at V and 2 bases at J, with 16 bases in the middle. Here the CDR3 DNA reads TGTGCCAGCAGCGCACCACCTGGAGCCAACACAGATACGCAGTATTTT. It codes for CASSAPPGANTDTQYF.

This clonotype was seen ten or more times. The V call is TRBV9, the J call TRBJ1-5; a weak D match, TRBD1 (6 bases). CDR3 length: 16 residues. Trimming stripped 4 bases from V and 4 bases from J, with 18 bases between. CDR1 is SGDLS, CDR2 YYNGEE, per germline. The CDR3 loop is CASSSGGDTRNQPQHF. Written as DNA, the CDR3 is TGTGCCAGCAGCTCAGGTGGGGACACCCGGAATCAGCCCCAGCATTTT.

This clonotype occurred many times. This rearrangement joins TRBV9 to TRBJ1-1; D not certain. Trimming pared 0 bases from V and 5 bases from J, leaving 8 bases between. The CDR3 consists of 13 residues. Germline V gives CDR1 SGDLS, CDR2 YYNGEE. CDR3 bases: TGTGCCAGCAGCGTAGTCCTAGGTACTGAAGCTTTCTTT. This encodes CASSVVLGTEAFF.

This chain uses TRBV9 with TRBJ1-1; D is unresolved. V was cut by 4 bases and J by 5 bases, with 15 bases left in between. This CDR3 is 14 amino acids long. CDR1 and CDR2 (germline): SGDLS, YYNGEE. The CDR3 loop is CASSPPSGVTEAFF. Written as DNA, the CDR3 is TGTGCCAGCAGCCCCCCCTCCGGCGTGACTGAAGCTTTCTTT.

Many counts were recorded for this clonotype. V gene TRBV9 combines with J gene TRBJ1-1; D gene unclear. The germline CDR1 and CDR2 sequences are SGDLS and YYNGEE. Between the trimmed V and J ends, which lost 3 bases and 1 base, there was a span of 7 bases. This CDR3 is built from 13 residues. The CDR3 loop is CASSERGNTEAFF. The CDR3, as DNA: TGTGCCAGCAGCGAGCGGGGGAACACTGAAGCTTTCTTT.

By frequency in the sample, this clonotype is large. V usage is TRBV9 and J usage is TRBJ1-1; no reliable D call. This CDR3 comprises 15 residues. V was cut by 2 bases and J by 0 bases, with 11 bases left in between. CDR1 is SGDLS, CDR2 YYNGEE, per germline. The DNA for the CDR3 is TGTGCCAGCAGCGTCTTAGGTTCAATGAACACTGAAGCTTTCTTT. Its translation is CASSVLGSMNTEAFF.

This clonotype occurred many times. This sequence joins TRBV9 and TRBJ2-3; no clear D gene. Trimming stripped 4 bases from V and 2 bases from J, with 14 bases between. Germline CDR1 reads SGDLS; CDR2 reads YYNGEE. This CDR3 spans 15 amino acids. The CDR3 sequence is CASSQSTTITDTQYF. CDR3 sequence (DNA): TGTGCCAGCAGCCAGTCCACGACGATCACAGATACGCAGTATTTT.

By sample fraction, this clonotype is medium-sized. V gene TRBV9 combines with J gene TRBJ2-1; TRBD2 aligns across 8 bases. CDR1 and CDR2 (germline): SGDLS, YYNGEE. The CDR3 loop spans 18 amino acids. With V trimmed by 4 bases and J by 5 bases, 17 bases remained unmatched. CDR3 loop: CASSHPSAGGRGDNEQFF. CDR3 DNA sequence: TGTGCCAGCAGCCACCCTTCGGCGGGGGGCCGAGGGGACAATGAGCAGTTCTTC.

Many counts were recorded for this clonotype. The rearrangement links TRBV9 to TRBJ2-4, with 11 positions matching TRBD1. The CDR3 extends over 16 amino acids. In germline, CDR1 is SGDLS, CDR2 YYNGEE. Trimming at V came to 0 bases and at J to 7 bases, leaving 6 bases not matched to a gene. The CDR3 spells CASSVGGGQGGNIQYF. CDR3 DNA: TGTGCCAGCAGCGTAGGAGGGGGACAGGGGGGGAACATTCAGTACTTC. Using reference TRBV9 and TRBJ2-4 for the parts outside the CDR3, the full variable domain is DSGVTQTPKHLITATGQRVTLRCSPRSGDLSVYWYQQSLDQGLQFLIQYYNGEERAKGNILERFSAQQFPDLHSELNLSSLELGDSALYFCASSVGGGQGGNIQYFGAGTRLSVL.

By sample fraction, this clonotype is medium-sized. This chain uses TRBV9 with TRBJ1-5; no reliable D call. The CDR3 is made up of 14 amino acids. Trimming pared 3 bases from V and 5 bases from J, leaving 12 bases between. The germline V gene encodes CDR1 SGDLS and CDR2 YYNGEE. CDR3 in DNA: TGTGCCAGCAGCGCCGGGGTTCGAGATCAGCCCCAGCATTTT. Translated: CASSAGVRDQPQHF.

This clonotype has a handful of counts. V usage is TRBV9 and J usage is TRBJ2-7; D might be TRBD2 (7 bases). Germline V lookup: CDR1 SGDLS, CDR2 YYNGEE. V was shortened by 2 bases and J by 0 bases, with 12 bases between the two germline ends. The CDR3 has 15 residues. CDR3 amino acids: CASSVGGPSSYEQYF. CDR3 DNA: TGTGCCAGCAGCGTCGGGGGGCCTAGCTCCTACGAGCAGTACTTC.

By share of the sample, this clonotype is medium-sized. The chain employs TRBV9 and TRBJ1-1; possibly TRBD1 for D (6 bases). The CDR3 has 16 residues. Trimming took 0 bases from V and 0 from J, leaving 12 bases between them. Germline-derived CDR1 and CDR2 are SGDLS and YYNGEE. CDR3 sequence: CASSVGAGALNTEAFF. In DNA, the CDR3 is TGTGCCAGCAGCGTAGGGGCAGGGGCCTTGAACACTGAAGCTTTCTTT.

This clonotype has ten or more counts. V and J are TRBV9 and TRBJ2-3; tentatively, D is TRBD2 (6 bases). The CDR3 is 17 residues long. The germline V and J ends were trimmed by 0 bases and 0 bases, with 14 bases remaining between them. Per the germline V gene, CDR1 is SGDLS and CDR2 is YYNGEE. In DNA form, the CDR3 reads TGTGCCAGCAGCGTAGGATCCTTTGGGACTAGCACAGATACGCAGTATTTT. This sequence encodes CASSVGSFGTSTDTQYF. The full variable domain, completed using reference TRBV9 and TRBJ2-3, is DSGVTQTPKHLITATGQRVTLRCSPRSGDLSVYWYQQSLDQGLQFLIQYYNGEERAKGNILERFSAQQFPDLHSELNLSSLELGDSALYFCASSVGSFGTSTDTQYFGPGTRLTVL.

The chain employs TRBV9 and TRBJ2-7; 11 nucleotides align to TRBD2. With 3 bases clipped from V and 2 bases from J, the junction kept 7 bases outside the gene matches. Germline V gene lookup returns CDR1 SGDLS and CDR2 YYNGEE. The CDR3 is made up of 16 amino acids. The CDR3 here is CASSGSGTSGTYEQYF. The CDR3 DNA sequence: TGTGCCAGCAGCGGGAGCGGGACTAGCGGAACCTACGAGCAGTACTTC.

By frequency in the sample, this clonotype is medium-sized (0.01 to 0.1%). The V call is TRBV9, the J call TRBJ2-7; possible D gene TRBD1, 5 bases. V was cut by 4 bases and J by 1 base, with 15 bases left in between. There are 15 residues in the CDR3. The germline gives CDR1 SGDLS, CDR2 YYNGEE. The CDR3 reads CASSIDRNPSYEQYF. The CDR3 coding sequence is TGTGCCAGCAGCATCGACAGAAACCCATCCTACGAGCAGTACTTC.

At least ten counts were recorded for this clonotype. The CDR3 reads CASSAWGDYGYTF. The CDR3 nucleotides are TGTGCCAGCAGCGCCTGGGGAGACTATGGCTACACCTTC. This sequence joins TRBV9 and TRBJ1-2; D unresolved. From germline, CDR1 is SGDLS and CDR2 YYNGEE. Trimming took 3 bases from V and 3 from J, leaving 9 bases between them. The length of the CDR3 is 13 residues. Combining the CDR3 with reference TRBV9 and TRBJ1-2 gives the whole variable domain DSGVTQTPKHLITATGQRVTLRCSPRSGDLSVYWYQQSLDQGLQFLIQYYNGEERAKGNILERFSAQQFPDLHSELNLSSLELGDSALYFCASSAWGDYGYTFGSGTRLTVV.

This clonotype rates as medium-sized (0.01 to 0.1%). CDR3 residues: CASSVSRGASYNEQFF. CDR3 sequence (DNA): TGTGCCAGCAGCGTTTCTCGGGGGGCCAGCTACAATGAGCAGTTCTTC. This rearrangement joins TRBV9 to TRBJ2-1; tentative D call: TRBD2 (7 bases). The CDR3 length is 16 residues. Germline CDR1 and CDR2: SGDLS and YYNGEE. Trimming took 2 bases from V and 3 from J, leaving 15 bases between them.

This clonotype came up many times. The chain combines TRBV9 with TRBJ2-1; 9 nucleotides align to TRBD1. CDR3 length equals 16 residues. Losses at the gene ends were 0 bases for V and 9 bases for J; bases not matched to a gene: 10. The V gene's germline CDR1 is SGDLS and CDR2 YYNGEE. CDR3 region: CASSVEIHRGRGEQFF. The CDR3 region has the DNA TGTGCCAGCAGCGTAGAGATTCACAGGGGGCGAGGTGAGCAGTTCTTC. Based on the CDR3 plus reference TRBV9 and TRBJ2-1, the full variable domain is DSGVTQTPKHLITATGQRVTLRCSPRSGDLSVYWYQQSLDQGLQFLIQYYNGEERAKGNILERFSAQQFPDLHSELNLSSLELGDSALYFCASSVEIHRGRGEQFFGPGTRLTVL.

This clonotype is medium-sized (0.01 to 0.1%) within its sample. The V call is TRBV9, the J call TRBJ2-1; 8 bases map to TRBD2. Looked up from germline, CDR1 is SGDLS and CDR2 is YYNGEE. The CDR3 spans 16 residues. The J segment lost 4 bases and the V segment lost 2 bases, leaving 8 bases of the junction unmatched. The CDR3 region is CASSVESGGGYNEQFF. CDR3 DNA sequence: TGTGCCAGCAGCGTCGAAAGCGGGGGAGGATACAATGAGCAGTTCTTC.

This clonotype occurred many times. The rearrangement links TRBV9 to TRBJ2-1; no definite D call. V lost 4 bases to trimming and J lost 6 bases, with 11 bases between them. Germline CDR1 SGDLS, CDR2 YYNGEE. The length of the CDR3 is 13 residues. The chain's CDR3 is CASSFQGGNEQFF. As DNA, the CDR3 is TGTGCCAGCAGCTTTCAAGGCGGCAATGAGCAGTTCTTC.

CDR3: CASSRSKGDLGYGYTF. The CDR3 coding sequence is TGTGCCAGCAGCCGGAGTAAGGGGGATTTGGGTTATGGCTACACCTTC. This chain uses TRBV9 with TRBJ1-2; tentatively, D is TRBD1 (6 bases). This CDR3 has 16 residues. Trimming took 4 bases from V and 5 from J, leaving 21 bases between them. Looked up from germline, CDR1 is SGDLS and CDR2 is YYNGEE.

This clonotype was counted at least ten times. The V call is TRBV9, the J call TRBJ2-7, with TRBD1 matching over 8 bases. V gave up 4 bases and J gave up 6 bases; unmatched junction bases: 15. This CDR3 contains 16 residues. The V gene's germline CDR1 is SGDLS and CDR2 YYNGEE. This CDR3 is CASSLTTGAPGSEQYF. In DNA form, the CDR3 reads TGTGCCAGCAGCCTGACGACAGGGGCCCCTGGGTCCGAGCAGTACTTC.

This clonotype was observed many times. The V and J genes are TRBV9 and TRBJ1-5; D remains ambiguous. V shed 3 bases and J shed 0 bases, with 7 bases lying between them. Per germline, CDR1 SGDLS and CDR2 YYNGEE. The CDR3 spans 14 residues. DNA for the CDR3: TGTGCCAGCAGCGGGGAGGGTAGCAATCAGCCCCAGCATTTT. This encodes CASSGEGSNQPQHF.

The V and J genes are TRBV9 and TRBJ1-2, with D possibly matching TRBD1 (6 bases). CDR1 is SGDLS, CDR2 YYNGEE, per germline. This CDR3 has 15 residues. V shed 4 bases and J shed 7 bases, with 20 bases lying between them. The CDR3 is CASSFREGGSSGYTF. The CDR3 DNA reads as TGTGCCAGCAGCTTCCGGGAGGGGGGCTCGAGTGGCTACACCTTC.